Following are 13 T cell receptor beta chains from one sample sequenced in a study of blood T cell repertoires in COVID-19. Clones were read by immunoSEQ multiplex PCR, and TCRdb kept only the in-frame ones, dropping some. This table has 150,000 to 200,000 clones, around 81% appearing once. Sequencing was performed on PBMCs or T cells enriched from blood (not recorded which). The receptor set was obtained from a man aged 35 to 55 who had recovered from COVID-19.

The chain has TRBV18 and TRBJ2-2; D is ambiguous. The CDR3 contains 13 residues. V lost 0 bases and J lost 5, with 4 bases in between. Germline V CDR1 and CDR2: KGHSH, LQKENI. CDR3: CASSPPPTGELFF. The CDR3 region has the DNA TGTGCCAGCTCACCACCCCCAACCGGGGAGCTGTTTTTT.

The rearrangement links TRBV2 to TRBJ2-1; D is perhaps TRBD2 (5 bases). Trimming took 6 bases from V and 5 from J, leaving 8 bases between them. This CDR3 has 12 residues. The germline CDR1 and CDR2 sequences are SNHLY and FYNNEI. The chain's CDR3 is CASSGVNNEQFF. As DNA, the CDR3 is TGTGCCAGCAGCGGGGTTAACAATGAGCAGTTCTTC.

V gene TRBV19 combines with J gene TRBJ2-5; 8 bases are a match to TRBD1. Germline CDR1 and CDR2: LNHDA and SQIVND (reference sequence). The CDR3 has 13 amino acids. The junction had 4 bases not matched to a gene; V was cut back by 6 bases and J by 4 bases. CDR3 DNA: TGTGCCAGTAGGGACAGGGTCGGAGAGACCCAGTACTTC. Protein: CASRDRVGETQYF.

V usage is TRBV3-1 (or the pseudogene TRBV3-2) and J usage is TRBJ1-2; D is perhaps TRBD1 (6 bases). Germline V gene lookup returns CDR1 LGHDT and CDR2 YNNKEL (reference sequence). Trimming shortened V by 0 bases and J by 3 bases, and 8 bases separated the two germline ends. The CDR3 is made up of 14 amino acids. The CDR3 region is CASSQDKGDYGYTF. The CDR3 bases are TGTGCCAGCAGCCAAGATAAGGGGGACTATGGCTACACCTTC.

The genes are TRBV18 and TRBJ2-7; possible D gene TRBD1, 5 bases. V lost 0 bases and J lost 2, with 11 bases in between. This CDR3 is 15 amino acids long. CDR1 and CDR2 from the germline V gene are KGHSH and LQKENI. CDR3 loop: CASSPPQGSPYEQYF. CDR3 DNA sequence: TGTGCCAGCTCACCACCGCAGGGTTCCCCCTACGAGCAGTACTTC.

V and J are TRBV28 and TRBJ1-5, with 12 nucleotides matching TRBD1. Germline lookup yields CDR1 MDHEN and CDR2 SYDVKM. V shed 6 bases, J shed 1 base, and the junction held 4 bases outside the gene matches. The CDR3 runs 16 residues. The CDR3 here is CASSPGTGGSNQPQHF. The CDR3 DNA reads TGTGCCAGCAGCCCCGGGACAGGGGGCAGCAATCAGCCCCAGCATTTT.

CDR3 DNA: TGTGCCTGTCCCGCCCAGGGGCTGTACTATGGCTACACCTTC. It yields the protein CACPAQGLYYGYTF. The rearrangement links TRBV30 to TRBJ1-2, with a possible D match to TRBD1 (6 bases). V was shortened by 6 bases and J by 3 bases, with 17 bases between the two germline ends. The CDR3 covers 14 residues. CDR1 and CDR2 from the germline V gene are GTSNPN and SVGIG (reference sequence).

The genes are TRBV10-3 and TRBJ1-4; D not certain. This CDR3 has 13 residues. The germline V and J ends were trimmed by 3 bases and 5 bases, with 7 bases remaining between them. Germline-derived CDR1 and CDR2 are ENHRY and SYGVKD. The CDR3 bases are TGTGCCATCAGTGATGAGCCCAATGAAAAACTGTTTTTT. Protein sequence: CAISDEPNEKLFF.

V gene TRBV6-5 combines with J gene TRBJ1-1; tentative D call: TRBD1 (5 bases). This CDR3 is built from 12 residues. The V end lost 9 bases, the J end lost 0 bases, and 8 bases lay between the germline ends. CDR1 and CDR2 (germline): MNHEY, SVGAGI. In DNA, the CDR3 is TGTGCCAGTGGGGCTTTGAACACTGAAGCTTTCTTT. Protein sequence: CASGALNTEAFF.

J is TRBJ1-3 and V is TRBV30; D call uncertain. Germline V lookup: CDR1 GTSNPN, CDR2 SVGIG (reference sequence). This CDR3 region has 12 residues. Trimming shortened V by 0 bases and J by 7 bases, and 7 bases separated the two germline ends. The CDR3 nucleotides read TGTGCCTGGAGTGTCGGGGAGAACACCATATATTTT. Its protein product is CAWSVGENTIYF.

The gene calls are TRBV30 and TRBJ1-3; D may be TRBD1 (6 bases). Germline CDR1 GTSNPN, CDR2 SVGIG (reference sequence). Trimming left V 1 base short and J 2 bases short, with 12 bases between. CDR3 length: 15 residues. CDR3 in amino acids: CAWSADSTTGNTIYF. The CDR3 nucleotides are TGTGCCTGGAGTGCGGACAGTACTACTGGAAACACCATATATTTT.

The chain employs TRBV5-1 and TRBJ2-3, with 10 bases matching TRBD2. Germline CDR1 SGHRS, CDR2 YFSETQ. This CDR3 has 16 amino acids. Trimming took 7 bases from V and 4 from J; bases not matched to a gene: 12. The CDR3 protein is CASAGLVAGGADTQYF. CDR3 DNA: TGCGCCAGCGCCGGTTTAGTAGCGGGGGGTGCAGATACGCAGTATTTT.

This chain joins TRBV2 and TRBJ1-5; TRBD1 matches 10 bases. Germline CDR1 SNHLY, CDR2 FYNNEI. Trimming at V came to 6 bases and at J to 7 bases, leaving 9 bases not matched to a gene. This CDR3 is 15 amino acids long. The CDR3 nucleotides read TGTGCCAGCAGGACGGGACAGGGGACGGGACAGCCCCAGCATTTT. The encoded protein is CASRTGQGTGQPQHF.